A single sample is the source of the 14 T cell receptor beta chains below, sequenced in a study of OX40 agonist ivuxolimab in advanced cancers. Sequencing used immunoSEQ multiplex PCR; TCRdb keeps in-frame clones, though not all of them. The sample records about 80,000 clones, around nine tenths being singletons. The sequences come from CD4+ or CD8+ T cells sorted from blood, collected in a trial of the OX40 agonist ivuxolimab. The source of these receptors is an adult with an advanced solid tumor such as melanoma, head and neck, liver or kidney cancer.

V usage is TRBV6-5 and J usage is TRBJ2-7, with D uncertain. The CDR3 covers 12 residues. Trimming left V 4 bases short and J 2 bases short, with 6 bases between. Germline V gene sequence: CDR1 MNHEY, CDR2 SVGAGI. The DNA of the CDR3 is TGTGCCAGCAGTTCCTCTACCTACGAGCAGTACTTC. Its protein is CASSSSTYEQYF.

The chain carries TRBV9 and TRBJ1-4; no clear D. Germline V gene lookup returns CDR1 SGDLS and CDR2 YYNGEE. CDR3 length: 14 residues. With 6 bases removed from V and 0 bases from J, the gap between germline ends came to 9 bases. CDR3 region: CASTSSATNEKLFF. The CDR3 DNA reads TGTGCCAGCACCTCAAGTGCAACTAATGAAAAACTGTTTTTT.

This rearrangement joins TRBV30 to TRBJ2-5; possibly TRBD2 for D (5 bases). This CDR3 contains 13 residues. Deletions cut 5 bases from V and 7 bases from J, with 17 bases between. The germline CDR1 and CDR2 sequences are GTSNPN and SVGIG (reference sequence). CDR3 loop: CAWSRPGGRTQYF. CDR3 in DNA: TGTGCCTGGTCTCGGCCCGGAGGAAGGACCCAGTACTTC.

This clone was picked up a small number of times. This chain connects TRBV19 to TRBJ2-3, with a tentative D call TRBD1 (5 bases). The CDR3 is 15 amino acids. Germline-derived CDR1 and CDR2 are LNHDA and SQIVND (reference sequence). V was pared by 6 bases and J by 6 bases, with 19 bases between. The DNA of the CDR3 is TGTGCCAGTAGCACCCAGGGATTGGGCAAGGATACGCAGTATTTT. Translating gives CASSTQGLGKDTQYF.

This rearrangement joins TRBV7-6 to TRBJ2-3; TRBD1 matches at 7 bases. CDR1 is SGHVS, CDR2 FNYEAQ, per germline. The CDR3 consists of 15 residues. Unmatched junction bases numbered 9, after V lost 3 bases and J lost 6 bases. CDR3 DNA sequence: TGTGCCAGCAGCTTGGGACAGAGTCCTACGGATACGCAGTATTTT. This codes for CASSLGQSPTDTQYF.

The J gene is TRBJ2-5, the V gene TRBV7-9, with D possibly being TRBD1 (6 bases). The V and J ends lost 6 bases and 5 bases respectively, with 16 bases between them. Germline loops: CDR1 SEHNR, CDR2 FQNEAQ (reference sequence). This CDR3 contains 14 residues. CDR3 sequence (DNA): TGTGCCAGCAGTACTACCGGGACAACGGAGACCCAGTACTTC. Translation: CASSTTGTTETQYF.

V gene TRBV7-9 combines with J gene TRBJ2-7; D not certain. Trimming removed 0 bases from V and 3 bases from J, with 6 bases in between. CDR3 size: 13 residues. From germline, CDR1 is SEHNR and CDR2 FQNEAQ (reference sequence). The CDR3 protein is CASSLAVNYEQYF. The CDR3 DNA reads TGTGCCAGCAGCTTAGCGGTTAACTACGAGCAGTACTTC.

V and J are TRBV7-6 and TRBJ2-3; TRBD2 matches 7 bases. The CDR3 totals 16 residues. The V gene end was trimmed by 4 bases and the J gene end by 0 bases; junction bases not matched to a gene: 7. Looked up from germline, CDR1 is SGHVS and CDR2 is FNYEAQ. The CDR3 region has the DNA TGTGCCAGCAGCTCCCTAGCGGTAACTAGCACAGATACGCAGTATTTT. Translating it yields CASSSLAVTSTDTQYF.

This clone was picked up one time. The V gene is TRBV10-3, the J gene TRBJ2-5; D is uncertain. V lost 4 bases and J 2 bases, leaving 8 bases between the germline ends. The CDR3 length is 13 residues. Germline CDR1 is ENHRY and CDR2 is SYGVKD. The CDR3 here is CAISVARQETQYF. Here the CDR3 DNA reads TGTGCCATCAGTGTGGCCAGGCAAGAGACCCAGTACTTC.

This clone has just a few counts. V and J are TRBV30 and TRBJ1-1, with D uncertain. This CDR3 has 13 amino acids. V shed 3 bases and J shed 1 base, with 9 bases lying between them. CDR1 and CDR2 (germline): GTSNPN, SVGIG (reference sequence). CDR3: CAWREQENTEAFF. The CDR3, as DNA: TGTGCCTGGAGGGAACAAGAGAACACTGAAGCTTTCTTT.

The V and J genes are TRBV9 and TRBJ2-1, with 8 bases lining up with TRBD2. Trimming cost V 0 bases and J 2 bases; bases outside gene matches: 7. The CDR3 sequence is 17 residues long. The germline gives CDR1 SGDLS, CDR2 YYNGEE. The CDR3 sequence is CASSVEGGRTTYNEQFF. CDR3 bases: TGTGCCAGCAGCGTAGAGGGCGGGAGGACTACCTACAATGAGCAGTTCTTC.

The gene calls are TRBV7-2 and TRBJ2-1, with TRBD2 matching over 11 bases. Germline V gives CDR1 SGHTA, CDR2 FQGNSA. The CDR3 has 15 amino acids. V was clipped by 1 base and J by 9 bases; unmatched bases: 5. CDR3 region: CASSLETSGMIEQFF. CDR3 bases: TGTGCCAGCAGCTTAGAGACTAGCGGGATGATTGAGCAGTTCTTC.

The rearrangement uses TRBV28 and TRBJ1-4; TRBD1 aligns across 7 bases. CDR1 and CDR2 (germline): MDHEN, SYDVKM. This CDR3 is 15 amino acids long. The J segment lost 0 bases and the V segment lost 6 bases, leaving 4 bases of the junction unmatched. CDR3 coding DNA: TGTGCCAGCAGGCACACAGGGGCAACTAATGAAAAACTGTTTTTT. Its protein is CASRHTGATNEKLFF.

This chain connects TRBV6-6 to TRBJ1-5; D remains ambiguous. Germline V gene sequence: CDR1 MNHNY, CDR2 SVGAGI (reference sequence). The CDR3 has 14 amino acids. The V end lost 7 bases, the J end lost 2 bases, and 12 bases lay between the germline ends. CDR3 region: CASKEGLGNQPQHF. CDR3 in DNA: TGTGCCAGCAAGGAGGGCCTAGGCAATCAGCCCCAGCATTTT.